What follows describes a single T cell receptor (beta chain). No antigen is known for it. Vbeta (60) and Jbeta (13) primers were used in the PCR. The data were produced by immunoSEQ multiplex PCR, yet TCRdb's version contains in-frame clones alone and is incomplete. The data show around 160,000 clones, roughly 80% seen once. The source of the sample is a study of cytomegalovirus exposure and HLA in healthy donors. CDR1 is SGHTA and CDR2 is FQGNSA in the germline V gene. Trimming took off 3 bases at V and 3 bases at J, with 5 bases between the two ends. The CDR3 has 13 amino acids. The study, taken as a whole, reports: A later analysis associated 16,951 TCR beta sequences with HLA alleles at a 0.05 false discovery rate. The classifier, whose performance was assessed in both the original and validation cohorts, reportedly diagnosed cytomegalovirus status with high specificity and sensitivity.

The chain joins TRBV7-2 to TRBJ2-2, with D unclear. This TCR was recovered from a middle-aged man in good health and CMV-seropositive. Material for sequencing was PBMCs. This chain's CDR3 is CASSLEYTGELFF. As DNA, the CDR3 is TGTGCCAGCAGCTTGGAGTACACCGGGGAGCTGTTTTTT. Full variable domain (outside the CDR3, taken from reference TRBV7-2 and TRBJ2-2): GAGVSQSPSNKVTEKGKDVELRCDPISGHTALYWYRQSLGQGLEFLIYFQGNSAPDKSGLPSDRFSAERTGGSVSTLTIQRTQQEDSAVYLCASSLEYTGELFFGEGSRLTVL.